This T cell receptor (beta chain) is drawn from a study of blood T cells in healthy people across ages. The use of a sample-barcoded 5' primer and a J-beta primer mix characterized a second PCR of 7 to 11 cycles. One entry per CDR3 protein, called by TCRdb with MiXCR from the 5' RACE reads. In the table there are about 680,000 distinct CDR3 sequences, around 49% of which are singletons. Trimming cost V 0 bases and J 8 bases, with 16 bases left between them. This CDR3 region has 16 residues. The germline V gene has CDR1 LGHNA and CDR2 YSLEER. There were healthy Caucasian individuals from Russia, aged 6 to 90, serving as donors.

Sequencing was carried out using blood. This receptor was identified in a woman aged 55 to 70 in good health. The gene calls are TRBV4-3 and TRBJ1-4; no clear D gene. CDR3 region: CASSQDRTAGLEKLFF. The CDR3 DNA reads TGCGCCAGCAGCCAAGATAGGACCGCGGGGTTAGAAAAACTGTTTTTT.